This T cell receptor beta chain comes out of a study of T-cell reconstitution after alpha-beta-depleted transplantation in children. Notes on this clonotype: The target antigen is unknown.

Study-level results: Surviving thymic progenitors and recipient T cells were the source of high TCRbeta diversity at day 60 in some patients. Several hundred expanded graft clones reportedly gave rise to the alpha-beta T cells present about two months after transplant. Newly made T cells mostly supplied T-cell counts and diversity one year after transplant.

V shed 1 base, J shed 8 bases, and the junction held 5 bases outside the gene matches. The length of the CDR3 is 14 residues. Germline CDR1 MGHRA, CDR2 YSYEKL. TCRbeta library preparation incorporated unique molecular identifiers. TCRdb recomputed calls from the PCR reads with MiXCR, one row per CDR3 protein. The sample has a few hundred thousand distinct CDR3 sequences, around 25% seen once. The V and J genes are TRBV4-1 and TRBJ1-2, with 9 positions matching TRBD1. This clonotype was sampled from a male patient between 10 and 17 years old who had a stem cell transplant for acute lymphoblastic leukemia, so the T cells may come from the graft donor. Here the sequenced sample was PBMCs, mostly from graft donor cells, taken 180 days after TCRalphabeta/CD19-depleted stem cell transplant. The CDR3 is CASSQVGQGQGYTF. The CDR3 DNA reads TGCGCCAGCAGCCAAGTGGGACAGGGTCAAGGCTACACCTTC.